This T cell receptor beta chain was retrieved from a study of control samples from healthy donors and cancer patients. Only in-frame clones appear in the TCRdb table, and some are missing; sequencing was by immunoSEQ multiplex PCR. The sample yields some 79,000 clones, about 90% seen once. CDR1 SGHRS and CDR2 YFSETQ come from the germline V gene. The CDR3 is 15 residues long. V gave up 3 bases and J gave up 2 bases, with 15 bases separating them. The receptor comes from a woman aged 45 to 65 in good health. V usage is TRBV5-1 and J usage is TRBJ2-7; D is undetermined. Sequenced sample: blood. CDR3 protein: CASSSRPVETYEQYF. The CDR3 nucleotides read TGCGCCAGCAGCTCCCGGCCAGTAGAAACCTACGAGCAGTACTTC.